What follows are 14 T cell receptor beta chains derived from one specimen sequenced in a study of vaccination and CD4 T cells after COVID-19. No antigen is known for these receptors. Oncomine TCR Beta short-read sequencing was applied to DNA from cultured CD4+ T cells. TCRdb recomputed calls from the PCR reads with MiXCR, one row per CDR3 protein. The data show around 12,000 distinct CDR3 sequences, around three quarters seen once. Regarding treatment: approximately 10-day PBMC culture with coronavirus spike peptide pools or control peptides (ViraFEST assay). Source material: CD4+ T cells from blood, cultured in vitro. Source of these receptors: a human donor who had recovered from COVID-19.

The chain combines TRBV30 with TRBJ1-2; D possibly corresponds to TRBD1 (5 bases). Germline CDR1 reads GTSNPN; CDR2 reads SVGIG (reference sequence). V was shortened by 5 bases and J by 3 bases, with 25 bases between the two germline ends. This CDR3 has 17 amino acids. The CDR3 region is CAWAWGVQALVHYGYTF. The CDR3 DNA reads as TGTGCCTGGGCTTGGGGGGTTCAAGCCCTGGTCCACTATGGCTACACCTTC.

The genes are TRBV28 and TRBJ1-2; D is unresolved. The germline V gene encodes CDR1 MDHEN and CDR2 SYDVKM. The V gene lost 5 bases and the J gene lost 5 bases, with 15 bases spanning the gap. The CDR3 is 14 residues long. Here the CDR3 DNA reads TGTGCCAGCAGTCCCCACGGCCCGGTGTATGGCTACACCTTC. Encoded protein: CASSPHGPVYGYTF.

The genes are TRBV18 and TRBJ2-5; 7 bases are a match to TRBD1. V was pared by 6 bases and J by 5 bases, with 9 bases of the junction left unmatched. This CDR3 is built from 14 residues. Germline values: CDR1 KGHSH, CDR2 LQKENI. The CDR3, as DNA: TGTGCCAGCTCGAGCCCGGGACAGATGGAGACCCAGTACTTC. Protein sequence: CASSSPGQMETQYF. The full variable domain, completed using reference TRBV18 and TRBJ2-5, is NAGVMQNPRHLVRRRGQEARLRCSPMKGHSHVYWYRQLPEEGLKFMVYLQKENIIDESGMPKERFSAEFPKEGPSILRIQQVVRGDSAAYFCASSSPGQMETQYFGPGTRLLVL.

This clonotype was picked up one time. This CDR3 reads CASSLAAAETQYF. The CDR3 DNA sequence: TGTGCCAGCAGCTTAGCCGCCGCAGAGACCCAGTACTTC. The rearrangement joins TRBV7-2 to TRBJ2-7, with D unresolved. The tail of the sequence fits TRBJ2-5 better, so the J call may be wrong. The CDR3 is 13 amino acids. The V gene's germline CDR1 is SGHTA and CDR2 FQGNSA.

The J gene is TRBJ2-2, the V gene TRBV20-1; 9 positions agree with TRBD1. The V gene's germline CDR1 is DFQATT and CDR2 SNEGSKA (reference sequence). Unmatched junction bases numbered 8, after V lost 3 bases and J lost 3 bases. The CDR3 sequence is 16 residues long. This CDR3 is CSARNTGGGDTGELFF. The DNA of the CDR3 is TGCAGTGCTAGGAACACAGGGGGCGGGGACACCGGGGAGCTGTTTTTT.

This clonotype was picked up one time. The V call is TRBV5-4, the J call TRBJ2-7; 7 bases align to TRBD1. This CDR3 spans 14 amino acids. CDR1 and CDR2 from the germline V gene are SGHNT and YYREEE (reference sequence). J lost 4 bases, V lost 4 bases, and 8 bases had no gene match. The CDR3 DNA sequence: TGTGCCAGCAGCCGCGACAGGGCCTCGTACGAGCAGTACTTC. It is translated as CASSRDRASYEQYF.

In its sample, this clonotype was seen a few times. The V and J genes are TRBV20-1 and TRBJ2-5; perhaps TRBD2 as D (6 bases). The CDR3 sequence is 12 residues long. Germline V lookup: CDR1 DFQATT, CDR2 SNEGSKA (reference sequence). V was cut by 6 bases and J by 1 base, with 9 bases left in between. The CDR3 region has the DNA TGCAGTGCCCTGGGGGGCCAAGAGACCCAGTACTTC. It codes for CSALGGQETQYF.

The chain recombines TRBV19 with TRBJ1-5; possibly TRBD1 for D (5 bases). Germline loops: CDR1 LNHDA, CDR2 SQIVND (reference sequence). V was cut by 1 base and J by 2 bases, with 9 bases left in between. This CDR3 spans 15 amino acids. CDR3 region: CASSIVQVGNQPQHF. The DNA of the CDR3 is TGTGCCAGTAGTATAGTACAGGTTGGCAATCAGCCCCAGCATTTT.

Written as DNA, the CDR3 is TGTGCCAGCAGTTACCCACAGGGGAGGGTAAACAATGAGCAGTTCTTC. Residues: CASSYPQGRVNNEQFF. The gene calls are TRBV6-5 and TRBJ2-1, with D perhaps TRBD1 or TRBD2 (7 bases each). The germline CDR1 and CDR2 sequences are MNHEY and SVGAGI. This CDR3 comprises 16 residues. Trimming cost V 2 bases and J 5 bases, with 16 bases left between them.

This chain uses TRBV7-4 with TRBJ1-6; 7 nucleotides line up with TRBD1. Germline-derived CDR1 and CDR2 are SGHVT and SQSDAQ. The CDR3 is made up of 17 amino acids. Trimming took 5 bases from V and 5 from J; bases not matched to a gene: 12. As DNA, the CDR3 is TGTGCCAGCAGCGCACCGGGACAGAAAACGAATAATTCACCCCTCCACTTT. Its protein product is CASSAPGQKTNNSPLHF.

This sequence joins TRBV21-1 and TRBJ2-2; TRBD1, the table's D call, lacks a check against the DNA. TRBV21-1 is listed as a pseudogene. The CDR3 extends over 15 amino acids. The CDR3 spells CASTGRDRNTGELFF. CDR3 nucleotide sequence: TGTGCCAGCACCGGGCGGGACAGGAACACCGGGGAGCTGTTTTTT.

This clonotype was seen more than once but under ten times. V is TRBV27 and J is TRBJ1-6, with 10 bases that match TRBD1. The CDR3 extends over 15 amino acids. With V trimmed by 5 bases and J by 10 bases, 8 bases remained unmatched. Germline V gene lookup returns CDR1 MNHEY and CDR2 SMNVEV (reference sequence). The CDR3 DNA reads as TGTGCCAGCAGTCAGGGAGGGACAGGGGCCTCACCCCTCCACTTT. Translation gives CASSQGGTGASPLHF.

By share of the sample, this clonotype is large. The J gene is TRBJ1-2, the V gene TRBV7-2; unclear D gene. V gave up 4 bases and J gave up 5 bases, with 14 bases separating them. Per the germline V gene, CDR1 is SGHTA and CDR2 is FQGNSA. The CDR3 is 14 residues long. This chain's CDR3 is CASSSYQPQYGYTF. The CDR3 coding sequence is TGTGCCAGCAGCTCGTACCAACCCCAATATGGCTACACCTTC.

The V gene is TRBV12-3 or TRBV12-4, the J gene TRBJ1-2; 9 bases match TRBD1. Losses at the gene ends were 3 bases for V and 2 bases for J; bases not matched to a gene: 1. The CDR3 totals 14 residues. CDR3 region: CASSFGTGNYGYTF. The DNA for the CDR3 is TGTGCCAGCAGTTTTGGGACAGGGAACTATGGCTACACCTTC.